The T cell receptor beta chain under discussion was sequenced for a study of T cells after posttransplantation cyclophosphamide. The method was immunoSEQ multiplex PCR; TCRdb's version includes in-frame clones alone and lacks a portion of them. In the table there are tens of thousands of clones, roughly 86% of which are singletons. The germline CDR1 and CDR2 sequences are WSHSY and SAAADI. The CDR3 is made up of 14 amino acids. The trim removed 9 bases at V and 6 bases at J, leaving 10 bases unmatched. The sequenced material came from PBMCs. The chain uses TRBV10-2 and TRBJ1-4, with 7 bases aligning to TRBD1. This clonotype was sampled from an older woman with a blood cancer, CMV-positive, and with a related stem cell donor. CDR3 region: CASKDRVDDEKLFF. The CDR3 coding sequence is TGCGCCAGTAAAGACAGGGTCGATGATGAAAAACTGTTTTTT.